This record looks at one T cell receptor (beta chain) sequence and its context. This entry is derived from a study of shared T cell receptors in the human thymus. The data were produced by immunoSEQ multiplex PCR, yet TCRdb's version contains in-frame clones alone and is incomplete. Among just under 550,000 clones, around 78% were seen once, and the ten largest hold approximately 0.013%. The sample also formed part of further work on human thymus T cells. As that report states: Resections that were taken during corrective heart surgery supplied the thymus tissue. Thymic and blood repertoires appeared to show biased V and J gene usage.

Sequences were obtained from thymocytes. This clonotype originated in a boy less than two years old with a congenital heart defect.

The CDR3 bases are TGTGCCAGCAGTCGACAGGGGTTTCCATACGAGCAGTACTTC. This sequence encodes CASSRQGFPYEQYF. J is TRBJ2-7 and V is TRBV6-5; 8 bases match TRBD1. The CDR3 sequence is 14 residues long. V lost 5 bases, J lost 4 bases, and 7 bases stayed unmatched. Germline V lookup: CDR1 MNHEY, CDR2 SVGAGI.